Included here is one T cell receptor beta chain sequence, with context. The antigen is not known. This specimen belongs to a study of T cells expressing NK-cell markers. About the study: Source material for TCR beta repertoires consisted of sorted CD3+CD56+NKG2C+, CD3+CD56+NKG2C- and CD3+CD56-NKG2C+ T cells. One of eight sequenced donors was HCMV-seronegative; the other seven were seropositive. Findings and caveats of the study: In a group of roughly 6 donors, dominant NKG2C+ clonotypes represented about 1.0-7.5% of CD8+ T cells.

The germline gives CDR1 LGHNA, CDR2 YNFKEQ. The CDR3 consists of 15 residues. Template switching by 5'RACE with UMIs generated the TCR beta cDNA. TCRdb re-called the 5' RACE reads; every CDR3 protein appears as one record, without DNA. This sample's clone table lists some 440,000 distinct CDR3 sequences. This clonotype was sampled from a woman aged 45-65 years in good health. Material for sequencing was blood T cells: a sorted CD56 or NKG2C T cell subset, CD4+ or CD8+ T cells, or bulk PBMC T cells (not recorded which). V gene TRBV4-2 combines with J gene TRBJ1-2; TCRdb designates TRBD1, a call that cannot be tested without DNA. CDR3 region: CASSQVLGTDYGYTF.